The 20 T cell receptor beta chains presented below share a single source sample, sequenced in a study of cytomegalovirus exposure and HLA in healthy donors. The PCR was carried out with 60 Vbeta primers and 13 Jbeta primers. Produced via immunoSEQ multiplex PCR; TCRdb's table is partial and in-frame only. The sample contains 130,000 to 150,000 clones, roughly 80% of which appear only once. The sequenced sample was PBMCs. The receptors come from a female donor in good health and CMV-seronegative.

The chain has TRBV7-8 and TRBJ1-1; no definite D call. Germline CDR1 and CDR2: SGHVS and FQNEAQ. This CDR3 region has 13 residues. Trimming removed 3 bases at V and 7 bases at J, with 12 bases between. The CDR3 reads CASSLNQGSEAFF. Here the CDR3 DNA reads TGTGCCAGCAGCTTGAATCAAGGGAGTGAAGCTTTCTTT.

This chain links TRBV27 with TRBJ1-3; possible D gene TRBD1, 5 bases. Trimming took off 7 bases at V and 4 bases at J, with 11 bases between the two ends. CDR1 is MNHEY, CDR2 SMNVEV, per germline (reference sequence). This CDR3 spans 13 amino acids. CDR3 sequence reads: CASKGSVGNTIYF. CDR3 sequence (DNA): TGTGCCAGCAAGGGGTCGGTCGGAAACACCATATATTTT.

This rearrangement joins TRBV18 to TRBJ1-1; TRBD1 is a possible D gene (6 bases). The CDR3 has 14 amino acids. Deletions cut 4 bases from V and 0 bases from J, with 9 bases between. CDR1 is KGHSH and CDR2 is LQKENI in the germline V gene. The CDR3 reads CASSLDSLNTEAFF. The CDR3, as DNA: TGTGCCAGCTCACTGGACAGCCTGAACACTGAAGCTTTCTTT.

The rearrangement joins TRBV23-1 to TRBJ2-3; D is ambiguous. TRBV23-1 is an ORF, with its function uncertain. The CDR3 totals 13 residues. V was shortened by 3 bases and J by 5 bases, with 9 bases between the two germline ends. For the CDR3, the DNA is TGCGCCAGCAGTCATCGGTTTCGAGATACGCAGTATTTT. Amino acid sequence: CASSHRFRDTQYF.

This sequence joins TRBV10-3 and TRBJ2-1, with 11 positions matching TRBD2. Unmatched junction bases numbered 8, after V lost 6 bases and J lost 4 bases. The CDR3 covers 16 residues. CDR1 is ENHRY and CDR2 is SYGVKD in the germline V gene. CDR3 amino acids: CAIRTTSGRLYNEQFF. The CDR3 DNA sequence: TGTGCCATCAGGACCACTAGCGGGAGATTGTACAATGAGCAGTTCTTC.

The chain joins TRBV6-6 to TRBJ1-1; 7 bases fit TRBD1. The ends lost 6 bases at V and 3 bases at J; junction bases unmatched: 10. CDR3 length: 15 residues. Germline-derived CDR1 and CDR2 are MNHNY and SVGAGI (reference sequence). This CDR3 is CASSDTRDSDTEAFF. The CDR3, as DNA: TGTGCCAGCAGCGACACGAGGGACAGCGACACTGAAGCTTTCTTT.

The J gene is TRBJ1-5, the V gene TRBV13, with D tentatively TRBD1 (6 bases). This CDR3 has 14 amino acids. The germline gives CDR1 PRHDT, CDR2 FYEKMQ (reference sequence). V was clipped by 2 bases and J by 5 bases, with 10 bases between them. The DNA of the CDR3 is TGTGCCAGCAGCTTACGGGGGGCGTATCAGCCCCAGCATTTT. Its protein product is CASSLRGAYQPQHF. The variable domain in full, with the rest retrieved from reference TRBV13 and TRBJ1-5, is AAGVIQSPRHLIKEKRETATLKCYPIPRHDTVYWYQQGPGQDPQFLISFYEKMQSDKGSIPDRFSAQQFSDYHSELNMSSLELGDSALYFCASSLRGAYQPQHFGDGTRLSIL.

The CDR3 loop is CASSSSGSLHEQYF. The DNA for the CDR3 is TGTGCCAGCAGTTCTAGCGGGAGCCTCCACGAGCAGTACTTC. The chain couples TRBV27 to TRBJ2-7; TRBD2 matches at 10 bases. CDR1 and CDR2 (germline): MNHEY, SMNVEV (reference sequence). CDR3 length: 14 residues. The trim removed 4 bases at V and 5 bases at J, leaving 5 bases unmatched.

This clone was seen a handful of times. This chain joins TRBV6-5 and TRBJ1-5; D might be TRBD1 (5 bases). The CDR3 covers 14 residues. V dropped 6 bases and J dropped 5 bases, with 14 bases sitting between them. Germline-derived CDR1 and CDR2 are MNHEY and SVGAGI. CDR3 coding DNA: TGTGCCAGCAGCTTCGTCCGGGGGGATCAGCCCCAGCATTTT. The encoded protein is CASSFVRGDQPQHF.

The chain employs TRBV15 and TRBJ2-1; D perhaps matches TRBD2 (5 bases). This CDR3 is built from 18 residues. V was cut by 1 base and J by 0 bases, with 16 bases left in between. The germline V gene encodes CDR1 LNHNV and CDR2 YYDKDF (reference sequence). CDR3 protein: CATSRGVSPGSSYNEQFF. Here the CDR3 DNA reads TGTGCCACCAGCAGAGGGGTCTCTCCTGGGAGCTCCTACAATGAGCAGTTCTTC.

V gene TRBV5-1 combines with J gene TRBJ2-1; D may be TRBD2 (6 bases). The germline V and J ends were trimmed by 4 bases and 7 bases, with 18 bases remaining between them. This CDR3 has 15 residues. Germline CDR1 SGHRS, CDR2 YFSETQ. The CDR3 nucleotides read TGCGCCAGCAGCCCGCAGGCGGGGAGCAGGAATGAGCAGTTCTTC. Translation gives CASSPQAGSRNEQFF.

The chain combines TRBV28 with TRBJ1-5; TRBD1 is a possible D gene (5 bases). Trimming took 3 bases from V and 3 from J, leaving 15 bases between them. Germline assignment: CDR1 MDHEN and CDR2 SYDVKM. This CDR3 has 16 amino acids. In nucleotides, the CDR3 is TGTGCCAGCAGTTTTCACGTCGGCAGGGTCAATCAGCCCCAGCATTTT. Translation: CASSFHVGRVNQPQHF. The full variable domain, in which reference TRBV28 and TRBJ1-5 provide the parts outside the CDR3, is DVKVTQSSRYLVKRTGEKVFLECVQDMDHENMFWYRQDPGLGLRLIYFSYDVKMKEKGDIPEGYSVSREKKERFSLILESASTNQTSMYLCASSFHVGRVNQPQHFGDGTRLSIL.

Within the sample, this clone is large. The CDR3 nucleotides read TGTGCCAGCAGTGAAGCTAGGGGATTCTACGAGCAGTACTTC. Protein sequence: CASSEARGFYEQYF. This chain joins TRBV6-1 and TRBJ2-7, with D tentatively TRBD1 (5 bases). Germline V gene lookup returns CDR1 MNHNS and CDR2 SASEGT. The CDR3 loop spans 14 amino acids. Trimming shortened V by 0 bases and J by 3 bases, and 9 bases separated the two germline ends.

With respect to this clone: Other DNA sequences within the sample encode an identical CDR3. The V call is TRBV2, the J call TRBJ1-2, with 9 positions matching TRBD1. There are 14 residues in the CDR3. CDR1 SNHLY and CDR2 FYNNEI come from the germline V gene. V shed 3 bases, J shed 11 bases, and the junction held 10 bases outside the gene matches. The CDR3 coding sequence is TGTGCCAGCAGTGAGGACAGGGGAAGTCTTGGTTACACCTTC. Its translation is CASSEDRGSLGYTF. The complete variable domain, with remaining parts taken from reference TRBV2 and TRBJ1-2, reads EPEVTQTPSHQVTQMGQEVILRCVPISNHLYFYWYRQILGQKVEFLVSFYNNEISEKSEIFDDQFSVERPDGSNFTLKIRSTKLEDSAMYFCASSEDRGSLGYTFGSGTRLTVV.

The chain carries TRBV5-1 and TRBJ1-3; 7 bases align to TRBD1. The length of the CDR3 is 15 residues. Trimming removed 5 bases from V and 4 bases from J; junction bases left unmatched: 9. CDR1 is SGHRS and CDR2 is YFSETQ in the germline V gene. CDR3: CASSPTGDPGNTIYF. CDR3 DNA sequence: TGCGCCAGCAGTCCCACAGGGGATCCGGGAAACACCATATATTTT.

The J gene is TRBJ2-5, the V gene TRBV2; TRBD2 matches at 8 bases. Germline lookup yields CDR1 SNHLY and CDR2 FYNNEI. V dropped 7 bases and J dropped 2; count of bases not matched to a gene: 15. CDR3 length: 17 amino acids. The CDR3 protein is CASTQRTSPFLQETQYF. CDR3 bases: TGTGCCAGCACACAGAGGACTAGCCCCTTTCTTCAAGAGACCCAGTACTTC. The full variable domain, in which reference TRBV2 and TRBJ2-5 provide the parts outside the CDR3, is EPEVTQTPSHQVTQMGQEVILRCVPISNHLYFYWYRQILGQKVEFLVSFYNNEISEKSEIFDDQFSVERPDGSNFTLKIRSTKLEDSAMYFCASTQRTSPFLQETQYFGPGTRLLVL.

This sequence joins TRBV9 and TRBJ2-1; 12 bases fit TRBD2. Germline lookup yields CDR1 SGDLS and CDR2 YYNGEE. The junction had 9 bases not matched to a gene; V was cut back by 2 bases and J by 9 bases. The CDR3 length is 16 residues. CDR3 loop: CASSVRWTSGAGEQFF. The CDR3 coding sequence is TGTGCCAGCAGCGTTAGGTGGACTAGCGGGGCTGGTGAGCAGTTCTTC.

V usage is TRBV29-1 and J usage is TRBJ2-5; 7 bases map to TRBD2. The J call may be in error: the DNA end matches TRBJ2-7 better. Germline V lookup: CDR1 SQVTM, CDR2 ANQGSEA. The CDR3 loop spans 13 amino acids. The CDR3 spells CSVDQRGGTEQYF. The CDR3 coding sequence is TGCAGCGTTGACCAGCGGGGAGGGACCGAGCAGTACTTC.

This clone appeared many times. This rearrangement joins TRBV6-1 to TRBJ1-1, with D possibly TRBD1 on 6 matching bases. V lost 8 bases to trimming and J lost 4 bases, with 14 bases between them. Germline V CDR1 and CDR2: MNHNS, SASEGT. The length of the CDR3 is 13 residues. CDR3 amino acids: CASARGESTEAFF. The DNA for the CDR3 is TGTGCCAGCGCCAGGGGAGAGAGCACTGAAGCTTTCTTT.

The rearrangement joins TRBV29-1 to TRBJ2-7; TRBD1 matches 10 bases. V lost 7 bases and J lost 1; bases outside the gene matches: 13. Germline CDR1 SQVTM, CDR2 ANQGSEA. The CDR3 covers 16 residues. The CDR3 protein is CSGLVDRGRGSYEQYF. Here the CDR3 DNA reads TGCAGCGGACTTGTCGACAGGGGGCGCGGGTCCTACGAGCAGTACTTC.